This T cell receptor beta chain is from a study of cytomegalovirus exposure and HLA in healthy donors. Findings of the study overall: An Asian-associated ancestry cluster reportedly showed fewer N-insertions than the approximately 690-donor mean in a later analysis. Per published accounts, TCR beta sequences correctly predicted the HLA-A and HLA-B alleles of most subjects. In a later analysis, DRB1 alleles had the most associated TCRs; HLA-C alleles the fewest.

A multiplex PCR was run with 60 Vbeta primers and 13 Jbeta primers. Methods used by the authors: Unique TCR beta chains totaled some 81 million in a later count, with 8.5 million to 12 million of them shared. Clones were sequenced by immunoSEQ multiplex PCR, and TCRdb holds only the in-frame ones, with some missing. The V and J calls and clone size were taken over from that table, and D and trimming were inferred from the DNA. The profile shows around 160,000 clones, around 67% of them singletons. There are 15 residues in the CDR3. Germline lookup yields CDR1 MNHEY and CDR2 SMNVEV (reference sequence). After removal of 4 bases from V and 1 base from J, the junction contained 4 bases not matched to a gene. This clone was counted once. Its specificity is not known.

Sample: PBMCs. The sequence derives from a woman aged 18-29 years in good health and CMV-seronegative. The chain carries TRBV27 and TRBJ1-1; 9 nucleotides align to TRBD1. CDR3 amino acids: CASSSGQGPNTEAFF. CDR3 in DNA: TGTGCCAGCAGTTCGGGACAGGGCCCGAACACTGAAGCTTTCTTT.